This T cell receptor beta chain is from a study of blood T cell repertoires in COVID-19. From germline, CDR1 is MGHRA and CDR2 YSYEKL. Trimming pared 0 bases from V and 5 bases from J, leaving 8 bases between. The CDR3 has 14 residues. Sequencing used immunoSEQ multiplex PCR; TCRdb keeps in-frame clones, though not all of them. The sample shows about 150,000 clones, 85% to 90% of them seen only once. V and J are TRBV4-1 and TRBJ1-5; D gene uncertain. The sequence derives from a woman between 40 and 55 years old with acute or convalescent COVID-19. Sequenced sample: peripheral blood. CDR3 in DNA: TGCGCCAGCAGCCAAGAAGGAGAGTATCAGCCCCAGCATTTT. It yields the protein CASSQEGEYQPQHF.